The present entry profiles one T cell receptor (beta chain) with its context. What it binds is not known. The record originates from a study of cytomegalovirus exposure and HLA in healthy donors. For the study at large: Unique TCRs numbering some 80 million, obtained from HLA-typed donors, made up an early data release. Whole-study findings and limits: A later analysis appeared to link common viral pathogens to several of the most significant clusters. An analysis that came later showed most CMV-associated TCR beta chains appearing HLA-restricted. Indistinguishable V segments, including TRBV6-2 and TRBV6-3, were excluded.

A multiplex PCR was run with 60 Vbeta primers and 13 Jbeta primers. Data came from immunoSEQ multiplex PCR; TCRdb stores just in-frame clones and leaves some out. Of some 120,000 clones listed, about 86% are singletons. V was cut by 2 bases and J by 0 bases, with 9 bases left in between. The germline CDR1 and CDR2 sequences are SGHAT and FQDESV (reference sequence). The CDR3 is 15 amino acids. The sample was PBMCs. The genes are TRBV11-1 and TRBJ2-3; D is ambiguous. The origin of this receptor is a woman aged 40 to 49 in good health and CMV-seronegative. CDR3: CASSLRWASTDTQYF. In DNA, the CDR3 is TGTGCCAGCAGCTTAAGGTGGGCTAGCACAGATACGCAGTATTTT.